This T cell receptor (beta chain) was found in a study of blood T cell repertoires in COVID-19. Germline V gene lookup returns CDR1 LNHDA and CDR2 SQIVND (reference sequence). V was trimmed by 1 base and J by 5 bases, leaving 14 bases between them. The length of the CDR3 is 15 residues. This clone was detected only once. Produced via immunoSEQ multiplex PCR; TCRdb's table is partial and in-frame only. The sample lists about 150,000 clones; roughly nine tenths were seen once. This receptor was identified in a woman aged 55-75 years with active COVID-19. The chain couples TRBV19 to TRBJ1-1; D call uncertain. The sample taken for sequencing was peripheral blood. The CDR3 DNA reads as TGTGCCAGTAGTATAGCCGGCACGGAGTGGACTGAAGCTTTCTTT. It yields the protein CASSIAGTEWTEAFF.